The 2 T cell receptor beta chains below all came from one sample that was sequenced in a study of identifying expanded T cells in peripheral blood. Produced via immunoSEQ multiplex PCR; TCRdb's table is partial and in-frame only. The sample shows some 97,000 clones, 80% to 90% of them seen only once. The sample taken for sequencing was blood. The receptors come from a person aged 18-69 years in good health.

CDR3 region: CASSVEGGIQGTNTGELFF. In DNA form, the CDR3 reads TGTGCCAGCAGCGTAGAGGGGGGAATCCAGGGGACGAACACCGGGGAGCTGTTTTTT. The chain carries TRBV9 and TRBJ2-2; tentatively, D is TRBD1 or TRBD2 (6 bases each). The V end was cut by 0 bases, the J end by 0 bases, with 18 bases between. The CDR3 runs 19 residues. Germline V gives CDR1 SGDLS, CDR2 YYNGEE.

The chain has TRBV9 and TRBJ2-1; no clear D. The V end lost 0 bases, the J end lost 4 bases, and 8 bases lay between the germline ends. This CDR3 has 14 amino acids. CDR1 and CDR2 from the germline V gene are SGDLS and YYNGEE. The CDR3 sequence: CASSVVSSYNEQFF. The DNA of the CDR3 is TGTGCCAGCAGCGTAGTTAGTAGTTACAATGAGCAGTTCTTC.